This entry describes one TCR beta chain. Its specificity is not known. This sample is part of a study of cytomegalovirus exposure and HLA in healthy donors. Study results and limitations: Compared with the roughly 730-donor mean, an Asian-associated ancestry cluster reportedly had fewer N-insertions, according to a later analysis.

The CDR3 extends over 14 amino acids. Germline CDR1 SEHNR, CDR2 FQNEAQ (reference sequence). The trim removed 6 bases at V and 5 bases at J, leaving 0 bases unmatched. PCR employed 60 Vbeta and 13 Jbeta primers. Sequencing used immunoSEQ multiplex PCR; TCRdb keeps in-frame clones, though not all of them. The sample yields around 120,000 clones, about 74% seen once. The sample taken for sequencing was PBMCs. This receptor was taken from a woman in her thirties or forties in good health and CMV-seropositive. The genes are TRBV7-9 and TRBJ2-1; TRBD2 aligns across 14 bases. The CDR3, as DNA: TGTGCCAGCAGGACTAGCGGGAGGGACAATGAGCAGTTCTTC. Its translation is CASRTSGRDNEQFF.